This T cell receptor (beta chain) originates from a study of cytomegalovirus exposure and HLA in healthy donors. Notes on the study in general: Follow-up analysis found HLA locus-dependent TCR association rates, highest for DRB1 and lowest for HLA-C. An ancestry cluster, one associated with Asian ancestry, reportedly showed fewer N-insertions than the 666-donor mean in a later analysis.

The PCR ran on 60 Vbeta and 13 Jbeta primers. The assay was immunoSEQ multiplex PCR, and TCRdb's table has in-frame clones only and misses some. The table shows 150,000 to 200,000 clones, with roughly 13% occurring only once. Germline CDR1 is SQVTM and CDR2 is ANQGSEA. This CDR3 contains 15 residues. The V end lost 6 bases, the J end lost 1 base, and 16 bases lay between the germline ends. There are a few counts of this clone. Antigen: not known. The chain is built from TRBV29-1 and TRBJ2-1; D perhaps matches TRBD2 (5 bases). The receptor's source is a man aged 50 or older in good health and CMV-seropositive. Sequenced input: PBMCs. CDR3 region: CSVIPSEGSYNEQFF. DNA of the CDR3: TGCAGCGTAATACCCAGTGAGGGATCCTACAATGAGCAGTTCTTC.